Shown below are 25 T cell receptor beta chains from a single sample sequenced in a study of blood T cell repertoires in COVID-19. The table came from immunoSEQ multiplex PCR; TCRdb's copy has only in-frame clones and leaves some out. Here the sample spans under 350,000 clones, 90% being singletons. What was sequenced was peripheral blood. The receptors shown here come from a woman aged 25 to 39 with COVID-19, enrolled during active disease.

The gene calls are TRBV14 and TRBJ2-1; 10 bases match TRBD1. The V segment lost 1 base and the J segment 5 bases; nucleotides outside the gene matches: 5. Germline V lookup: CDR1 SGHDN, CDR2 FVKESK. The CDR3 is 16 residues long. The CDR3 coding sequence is TGTGCCAGCAGCCAAGCATTCGGACAGGGGGACAATGAGCAGTTCTTC. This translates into CASSQAFGQGDNEQFF.

The CDR3 nucleotides are TGTGCCAGCAGTAAACTTTCTCAGGGGGCAACTGAAGCTTTCTTT. It translates to CASSKLSQGATEAFF. This chain uses TRBV25-1 with TRBJ1-1, with 8 bases that match TRBD1. The length of the CDR3 is 15 residues. Trimming cost V 5 bases and J 5 bases; bases outside gene matches: 10. Germline assignment: CDR1 MGHDK and CDR2 SYGVNS.

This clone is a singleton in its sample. CDR3 amino acids: CASSRKQGLAGGREQFF. Here the CDR3 DNA reads TGTGCCAGCAGCCGGAAACAGGGACTAGCGGGAGGTCGTGAGCAGTTCTTC. The chain links TRBV21-1 to TRBJ2-1; the table's D call, TRBD2, has no DNA check behind it. TRBV21-1 is deemed a pseudogene. This CDR3 spans 17 amino acids.

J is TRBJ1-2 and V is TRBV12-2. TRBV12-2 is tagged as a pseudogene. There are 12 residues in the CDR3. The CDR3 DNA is TGTGCAAGTCGCTTTTGGAGATATGGCTACACCTTC. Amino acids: CASRFWRYGYTF.

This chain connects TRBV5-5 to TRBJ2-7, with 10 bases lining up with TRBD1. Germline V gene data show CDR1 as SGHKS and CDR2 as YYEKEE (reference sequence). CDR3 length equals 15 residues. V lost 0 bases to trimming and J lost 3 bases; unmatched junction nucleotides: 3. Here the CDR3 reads CASSLEGTGVYEQYF. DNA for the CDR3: TGTGCCAGCAGCTTGGAGGGGACAGGGGTCTACGAGCAGTACTTC.

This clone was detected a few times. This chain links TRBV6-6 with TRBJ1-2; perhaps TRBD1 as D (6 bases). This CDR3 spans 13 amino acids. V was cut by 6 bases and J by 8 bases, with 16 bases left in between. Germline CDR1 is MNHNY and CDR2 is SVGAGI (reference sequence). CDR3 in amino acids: CASRDSVYVGYTF. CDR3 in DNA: TGTGCCAGCAGGGACAGCGTCTATGTCGGCTACACCTTC.

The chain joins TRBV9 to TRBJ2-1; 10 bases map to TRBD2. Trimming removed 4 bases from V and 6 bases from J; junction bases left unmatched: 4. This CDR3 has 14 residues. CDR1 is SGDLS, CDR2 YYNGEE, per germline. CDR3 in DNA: TGTGCCAGCAGCCCCCGGACTAGCGGCAATGAGCAGTTCTTC. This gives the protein CASSPRTSGNEQFF.

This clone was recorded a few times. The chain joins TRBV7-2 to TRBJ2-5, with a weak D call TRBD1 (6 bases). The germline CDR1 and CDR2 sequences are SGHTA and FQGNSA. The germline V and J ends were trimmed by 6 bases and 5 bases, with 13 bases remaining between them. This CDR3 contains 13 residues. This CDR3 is CASSSERGETQYF. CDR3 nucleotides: TGTGCCAGCAGTTCGGAGAGGGGGGAGACCCAGTACTTC.

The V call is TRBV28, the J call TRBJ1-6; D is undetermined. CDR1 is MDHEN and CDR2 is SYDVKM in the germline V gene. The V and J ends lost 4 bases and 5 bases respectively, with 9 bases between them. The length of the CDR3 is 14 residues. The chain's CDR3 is CASSSSGDNSPLHF. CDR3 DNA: TGTGCCAGCAGTTCATCGGGAGATAATTCACCCCTCCACTTT.

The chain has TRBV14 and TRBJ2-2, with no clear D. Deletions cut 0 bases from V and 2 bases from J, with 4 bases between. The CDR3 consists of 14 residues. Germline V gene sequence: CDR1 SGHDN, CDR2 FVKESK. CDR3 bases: TGTGCCAGCAGCCAAGATATTAACACCGGGGAGCTGTTTTTT. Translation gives CASSQDINTGELFF.

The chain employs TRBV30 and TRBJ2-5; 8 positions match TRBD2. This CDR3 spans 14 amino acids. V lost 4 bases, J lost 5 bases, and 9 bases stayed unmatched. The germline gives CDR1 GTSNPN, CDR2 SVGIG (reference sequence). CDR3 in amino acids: CAWTVAGIRETQYF. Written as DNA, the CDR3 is TGTGCCTGGACAGTAGCGGGGATTAGGGAGACCCAGTACTTC. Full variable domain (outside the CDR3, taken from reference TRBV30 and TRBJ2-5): SQTIHQWPATLVQPVGSPLSLECTVEGTSNPNLYWYRQAAGRGLQLLFYSVGIGQISSEVPQNLSASRPQDRQFILSSKKLLLSDSGFYLCAWTVAGIRETQYFGPGTRLLVL.

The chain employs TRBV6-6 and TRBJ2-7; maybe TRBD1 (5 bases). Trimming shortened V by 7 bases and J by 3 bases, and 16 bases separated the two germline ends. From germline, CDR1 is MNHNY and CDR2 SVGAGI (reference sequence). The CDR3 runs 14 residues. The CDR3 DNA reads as TGTGCCAGCAAAAAAAGTCAGGGTGGCTACGAGCAGTACTTC. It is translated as CASKKSQGGYEQYF.

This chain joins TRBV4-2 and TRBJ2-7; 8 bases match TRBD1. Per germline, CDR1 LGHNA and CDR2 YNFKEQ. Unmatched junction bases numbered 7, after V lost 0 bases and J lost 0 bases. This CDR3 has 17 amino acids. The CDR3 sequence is CASSQDKRQGSSYEQYF. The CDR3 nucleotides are TGTGCCAGCAGCCAAGATAAGAGACAGGGGAGCTCCTACGAGCAGTACTTC.

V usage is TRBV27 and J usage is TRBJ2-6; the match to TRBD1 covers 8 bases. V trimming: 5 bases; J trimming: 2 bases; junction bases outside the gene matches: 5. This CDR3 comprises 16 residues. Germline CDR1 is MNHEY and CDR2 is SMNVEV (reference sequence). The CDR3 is CASSPQGAAGANVLTF. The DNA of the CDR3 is TGTGCCAGCAGTCCGCAGGGGGCGGCTGGGGCCAACGTCCTGACTTTC. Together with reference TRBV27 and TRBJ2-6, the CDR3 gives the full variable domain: EAQVTQNPRYLITVTGKKLTVTCSQNMNHEYMSWYRQDPGLGLRQIYYSMNVEVTDKGDVPEGYKVSRKEKRNFPLILESPSPNQTSLYFCASSPQGAAGANVLTFGAGSRLTVL.

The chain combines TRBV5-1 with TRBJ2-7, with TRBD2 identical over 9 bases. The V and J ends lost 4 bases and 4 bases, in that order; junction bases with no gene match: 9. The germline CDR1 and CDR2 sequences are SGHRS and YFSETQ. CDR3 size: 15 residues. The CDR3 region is CASSPGTSRSYEQYF. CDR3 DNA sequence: TGCGCCAGCAGCCCCGGGACTAGCAGATCTTACGAGCAGTACTTC. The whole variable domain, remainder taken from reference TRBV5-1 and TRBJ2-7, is KAGVTQTPRYLIKTRGQQVTLSCSPISGHRSVSWYQQTPGQGLQFLFEYFSETQRNKGNFPGRFSGRQFSNSRSEMNVSTLELGDSALYLCASSPGTSRSYEQYFGPGTRLTVT.

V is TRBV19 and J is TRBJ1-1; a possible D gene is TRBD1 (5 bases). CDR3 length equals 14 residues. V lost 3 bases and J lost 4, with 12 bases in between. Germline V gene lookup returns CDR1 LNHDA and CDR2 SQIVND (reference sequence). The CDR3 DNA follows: TGTGCCAGTAGTATTTCAAGGAGGGGCACTGAAGCTTTCTTT. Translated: CASSISRRGTEAFF.

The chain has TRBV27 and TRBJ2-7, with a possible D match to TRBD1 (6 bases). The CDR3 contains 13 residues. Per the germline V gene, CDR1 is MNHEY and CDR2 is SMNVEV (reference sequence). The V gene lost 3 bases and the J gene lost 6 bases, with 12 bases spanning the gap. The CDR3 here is CASSFAGVGEQYF. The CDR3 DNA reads TGTGCCAGCAGTTTTGCAGGGGTCGGCGAGCAGTACTTC.

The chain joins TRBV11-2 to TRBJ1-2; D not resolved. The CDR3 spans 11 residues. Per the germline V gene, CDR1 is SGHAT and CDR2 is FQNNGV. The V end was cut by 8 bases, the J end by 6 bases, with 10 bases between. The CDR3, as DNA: TGTGCCAGCGCGCGGGGAGATGGCTACACCTTC. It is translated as CASARGDGYTF.

CDR3 sequence (DNA): TGTGCCAGCAGCTTGGGGTGGGGGGACGAGCAGTACTTC. Encoded protein: CASSLGWGDEQYF. The chain carries TRBV5-4 and TRBJ2-7, with D possibly being TRBD2 (6 bases). Trimming took off 0 bases at V and 5 bases at J, with 9 bases between the two ends. Germline V CDR1 and CDR2: SGHNT, YYREEE (reference sequence). The CDR3 loop spans 13 amino acids.

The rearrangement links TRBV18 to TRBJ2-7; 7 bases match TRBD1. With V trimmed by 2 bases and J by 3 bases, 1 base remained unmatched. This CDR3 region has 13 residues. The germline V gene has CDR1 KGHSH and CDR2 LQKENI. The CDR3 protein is CASSPRQGYEQYF. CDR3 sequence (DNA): TGTGCCAGCTCACCAAGACAGGGCTACGAGCAGTACTTC.

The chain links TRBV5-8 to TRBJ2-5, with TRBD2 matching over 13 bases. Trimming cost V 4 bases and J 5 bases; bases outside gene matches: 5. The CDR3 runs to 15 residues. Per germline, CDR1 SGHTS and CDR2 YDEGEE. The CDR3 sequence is CASSTSGRAGETQYF. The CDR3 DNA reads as TGTGCCAGCAGCACTAGCGGGAGGGCCGGGGAGACCCAGTACTTC. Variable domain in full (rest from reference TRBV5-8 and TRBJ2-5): EAGVTQSPTHLIKTRGQQATLRCSPISGHTSVYWYQQALGLGLQFLLWYDEGEERNRGNFPPRFSGRQFPNYSSELNVNALELEDSALYLCASSTSGRAGETQYFGPGTRLLVL.

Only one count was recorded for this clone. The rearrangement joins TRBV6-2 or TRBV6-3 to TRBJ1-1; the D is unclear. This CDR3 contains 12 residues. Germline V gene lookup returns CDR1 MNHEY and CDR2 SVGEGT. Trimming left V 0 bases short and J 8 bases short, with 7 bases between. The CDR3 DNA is TGTGCCAGCAGTTACTCGATCGGGGAAGCTTTCTTT. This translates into CASSYSIGEAFF.

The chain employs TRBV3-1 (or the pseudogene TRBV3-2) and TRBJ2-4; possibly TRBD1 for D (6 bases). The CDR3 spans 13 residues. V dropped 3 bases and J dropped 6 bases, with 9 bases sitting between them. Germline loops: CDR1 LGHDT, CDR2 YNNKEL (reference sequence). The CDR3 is CASSQGARNIQYF. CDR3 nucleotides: TGTGCCAGCAGCCAGGGGGCGCGAAACATTCAGTACTTC.

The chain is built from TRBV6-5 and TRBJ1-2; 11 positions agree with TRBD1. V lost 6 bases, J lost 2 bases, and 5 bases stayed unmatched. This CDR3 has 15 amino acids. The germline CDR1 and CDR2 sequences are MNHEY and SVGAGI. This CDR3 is CASRGDRGWNYGYTF. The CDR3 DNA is TGTGCCAGCAGGGGGGACAGGGGGTGGAACTATGGCTACACCTTC.

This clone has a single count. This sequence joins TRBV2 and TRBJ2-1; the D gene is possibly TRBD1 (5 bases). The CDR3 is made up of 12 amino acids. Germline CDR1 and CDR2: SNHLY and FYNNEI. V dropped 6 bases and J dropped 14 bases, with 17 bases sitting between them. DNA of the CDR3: TGTGCCAGCAGGGATCTTCAGGGCTCGGAGTTCTTC. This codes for CASRDLQGSEFF. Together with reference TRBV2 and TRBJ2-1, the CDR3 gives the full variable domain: EPEVTQTPSHQVTQMGQEVILRCVPISNHLYFYWYRQILGQKVEFLVSFYNNEISEKSEIFDDQFSVERPDGSNFTLKIRSTKLEDSAMYFCASRDLQGSEFFGPGTRLTVL.